This T cell receptor beta chain was obtained from a study of control samples from healthy donors and cancer patients. Using immunoSEQ multiplex PCR, the repertoire was profiled, and TCRdb retains in-frame clones only, with some absent. The sample lists over 100,000 clones, around 92% occurring once. The CDR3 consists of 13 residues. The germline V gene encodes CDR1 ENHRY and CDR2 SYGVKD. V lost 5 bases and J lost 4; bases outside the gene matches: 3. The clonotype comes from a woman aged 50 to 60 in good health. The chain joins TRBV10-3 to TRBJ1-1, with 8 bases fitting TRBD1. Material for sequencing was blood. The CDR3 bases are TGTGCCATCAGTCCTACAGGGGGCACTGAAGCTTTCTTT. Translated: CAISPTGGTEAFF.